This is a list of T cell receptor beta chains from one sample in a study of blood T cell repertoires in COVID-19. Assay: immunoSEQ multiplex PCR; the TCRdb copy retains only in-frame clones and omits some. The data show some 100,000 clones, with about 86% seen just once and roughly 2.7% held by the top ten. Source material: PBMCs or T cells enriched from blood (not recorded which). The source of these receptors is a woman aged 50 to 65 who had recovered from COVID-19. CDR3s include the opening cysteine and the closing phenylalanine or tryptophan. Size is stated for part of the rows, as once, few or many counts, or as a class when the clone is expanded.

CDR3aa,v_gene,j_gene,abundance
CASSLGLNQPQHF,TRBV7-3,TRBJ1-5,-
CATQDQFRVEDTEAFF,TRBV19,TRBJ1-1,-
CASSQDGGQPQHF,TRBV4-2,TRBJ1-5,few
CASSQDQGSGNTIYF,TRBV4-1,TRBJ1-3,-
CASSLGLAEHNEQFF,TRBV6-4,TRBJ2-1,few
CASSPVTGALRAFF,TRBV5-1,TRBJ1-1,-
CASSFTGTGESPLHF,TRBV5-1,TRBJ1-6,few
CASSPGGAGLSYEQYF,TRBV18,TRBJ2-7,-
CASSADRGQNTGELFF,TRBV6-4,TRBJ2-2,once
CAMLNRVSDYGYTF,TRBV5-8,TRBJ1-2,-
CASRIGEVTDTQYF,TRBV7-8,TRBJ2-3,-
CAISEGASNQPQHF,TRBV10-3,TRBJ1-5,-
CASSLGPGVYGYTF,TRBV13,TRBJ1-2,-
CASSLYGSTEAFF,TRBV7-9,TRBJ1-1,-
CSVDPSGQETQYF,TRBV29-1,TRBJ2-5,once
CAWGRDKQPQHF,TRBV30,TRBJ1-5,-
CSASRASGGSTGELFF,TRBV20-1,TRBJ2-2,-
CASSSKLGLAGATTTGELFF,TRBV9,TRBJ2-2,-
CASSLGQMSNQPQHF,TRBV7-2,TRBJ1-5,once
CASCDATRGGFGETQYF,TRBV6-1,TRBJ2-5,-
CASSPPGQGSGELFF,TRBV18,TRBJ2-2,-
CASSLRAGYNEQYF,TRBV28,TRBJ2-7,-
CASSLDVRDSEAFF,TRBV5-1,TRBJ1-1,-
CASSLEAGGTYEQYF,TRBV28,TRBJ2-7,-
CAISRQDANTGELFF,TRBV10-3,TRBJ2-2,-
CASSESTGNSPLHF,TRBV10-1,TRBJ1-6,-
CASRSGGQRGEQYF,TRBV28,TRBJ2-7,-
CASSFRTSGNTGELFF,TRBV7-9,TRBJ2-2,-
CSALIDEQFF,TRBV20-1,TRBJ2-1,-
CSASGGGSGANVLTF,TRBV20-1,TRBJ2-6,-
CASSGGTSPETQYF,TRBV5-1,TRBJ2-5,-
CASSQDLEKLFF,TRBV4-1,TRBJ1-4,once
CASSLGVNEQFF,TRBV7-6,TRBJ2-1,-
CASSLTYSNQPQHF,TRBV5-8,TRBJ1-5,-
CAWSGGRGRNTQYF,TRBV30,TRBJ2-3,-
CASSRDRGTEAFF,TRBV6-5,TRBJ1-1,-
CASRDSMTGIEQYF,TRBV28,TRBJ2-7,-
CASSSYRGAGGYF,TRBV6-5,TRBJ2-7,-
CASSFRHGWDRKPGELFF,TRBV7-2,TRBJ2-2,-
CASGPPGRGPVTQYF,TRBV12-5,TRBJ2-5,-
CASRTGGNTGELFF,TRBV7-3,TRBJ2-2,-
CASSLTGGLADTQYF,TRBV9,TRBJ2-3,-
CASSPPGKTSYGYTF,TRBV18,TRBJ1-2,-
CAISSTNYGYTF,TRBV10-3,TRBJ1-2,-
CASSGGSSYNEQFF,TRBV6-5,TRBJ2-1,-
CASSVDEWASGNTIYF,TRBV9,TRBJ1-3,-
CASSLAGGPNSPLHF,TRBV5-4,TRBJ1-6,-
CASSLVPGVGGADTQYF,TRBV5-5,TRBJ2-3,-
CASSGEDRVISAGELFF,TRBV5-1,TRBJ2-2,-
CASSEMTGLELFF,TRBV6-1,TRBJ2-2,-
CATGGSEAFF,TRBV10-2,TRBJ1-1,-
CASTVGGVPNTEAFF,TRBV9,TRBJ1-1,few
CASSQEGAAGELFF,TRBV3-1/TRBV3-2,TRBJ2-2,-
CASSLGLAAIDSNTGELFF,TRBV7-3,TRBJ2-2,-
CASIAPLNNEQFF,TRBV19,TRBJ2-1,-
CASSTHRGLYNEQFF,TRBV11-2,TRBJ2-1,few
CASSTSGSTDTQYF,TRBV18,TRBJ2-3,-
CASRAPDRGDTEAFF,TRBV19,TRBJ1-1,-